This note documents a single T cell receptor beta chain sequence. This clonotype showed up many times. Its binding antigen is unknown. Per-nucleotide qualities are absent, and no much larger clonotype sits a single base away. This specimen comes from a study of T cells in Graves' hyperthyroidism and ophthalmopathy (dated by TCRdb to about 2019). The study in broad terms: Peripheral blood samples were taken at the time of initial diagnosis, prior to any treatment. To identify distinguishing TCR V-J signatures, a discovery cohort of around 100 patients was used, comprising 43 with Graves' ophthalmopathy and roughly 60 with stable Graves' hyperthyroidism. Prospective prediction of ophthalmopathy was tested in an independent validation cohort of approximately 19 hyperthyroidism patients and roughly 16 patients who later progressed to ophthalmopathy. For training and testing, the roughly 93 patients in the discovery cohort were randomly divided in a 7:3 ratio. The study also compared thyroid tissue and blood T-cell repertoires from a handful of Graves' hyperthyroidism patients. After blood sampling, hyperthyroidism patients were treated with methimazole at a starting dose of 30 mg daily, and ophthalmopathy patients were treated with high-dose intravenous methylprednisolone. According to the paper, TCR Vbeta CDR3 sequencing was carried out on 120 to 150 peripheral blood samples, which came from under 50 ophthalmopathy, approximately 72 hyperthyroidism and around 17 progressor patients.

The TCR beta CDR3 regions were amplified from RNA transcripts. For the first round of RT-PCR on the TCR CDR3, the HTBI primer set was used together with the Qiagen OneStep RT-PCR kit. A second multiplex PCR round built the libraries, followed by size selection and purification. Sequencing of the libraries was done on an Illumina HiSeq2000 using paired-end 100 bp reads. The published analysis was carried out like this. Raw data were processed with SOAPnuke, discarding reads with adapters, uncalled bases, mean Phred below 15, or no exact constant-primer or identifier match. High-quality paired reads were merged using COPE v1.2.5, and each unique nucleotide sequence was defined as a clonotype. MiTCR v1.1 was used to align clonotypes to the IMGT TRBV, TRBD and TRBJ reference segments. Only V-J combinations with frequency above 0.0001, covering roughly 99% of repertoires, were analysed. The TCS score was defined as the ratio of F50 (clonal expansion) to E x V (chaos), calculated using BLOSUM62-based TCRdist between CDR3 peptides within each V-J. Welch's t-statistics and random forest reduced approximately 520 V-J features to under 15, which were used in a naive Bayes classifier (R e1071). TCRdb itself trimmed the public reads at Q25 with fastp, ran MiXCR and retained productive beta chains. All rows with the same CDR3 protein become a single entry with the most common DNA and genes. These V and J calls derive from TCRdb rather than the authors' analysis. This sample gives some 500,000 distinct CDR3 sequences in total; more than 15% of them show up just once. The ten largest clones capture 25% to 35% of the sample.

Findings and caveats that apply to the study as a whole: No statistical method was used to fix the sample size in advance, and group allocation was not hidden from the investigators. In validation, the model predicted progression to ophthalmopathy a median of 6.5 months before onset, with approximately 70% sensitivity and 72.22% specificity. A 13 V-J signature model separated ophthalmopathy from stable hyperthyroidism, with just over 85% sensitivity and 81.08% specificity in cross-validation and 80%/75% in testing. Most expanded thyroid clonotypes (frequency above 0.001) were also detected in blood, suggesting blood repertoires may reflect thyroid immune responses.

Moderately to severely active disease, a Clinical Activity Score of at least 3, a NOSPECS grade of at least 4, and a duration under 3 months were present in ophthalmopathy patients. Patients with uncontrolled infections, other autoimmune diseases, pregnancy or lactation were excluded. Diagnoses were established on the basis of clinical symptoms, serum thyroxine and TRAb, thyroid ultrasound, and orbital computed tomography. PBMCs were separated from roughly 9.3 ml of fresh peripheral blood using Ficoll-Paque density gradient centrifugation. Total RNA was extracted with Trizol reagent, and quality was checked on an Agilent 2100 Bioanalyzer. Reading from cysteine to phenylalanine, the CDR3 counts 11 amino acids. The read is trimmed to its CDR3 DNA, 33 bases read in frame from base 1. The junction shows trimming of 2 bases on V and 10 bases on J, plus 8 bases between the germline ends. The germline V gene specifies SGHTA as CDR1 and FQGNSA as CDR2.

This chain is built from TRBV7-2 and TRBJ1-1; no D segment can be confidently identified. The clonotype originates from a young woman with Graves' ophthalmopathy. Input material: blood. The nucleotide sequence reads TGTGCCAGCAGCTTAAACTCTGGAGCTTTCTTT. Its translation reads: CASSLNSGAFF. When the CDR3 is completed using the reference TRBV7-2 and TRBJ1-1 genes on either side, the full variable domain is GAGVSQSPSNKVTEKGKDVELRCDPISGHTALYWYRQSLGQGLEFLIYFQGNSAPDKSGLPSDRFSAERTGGSVSTLTIQRTQQEDSAVYLCASSLNSGAFFGQGTRLTVV.